Listed below are T cell receptor beta chains from one sample, sequenced in a study of blood T cell repertoires in COVID-19. The data were produced by immunoSEQ multiplex PCR, yet TCRdb's version contains in-frame clones alone and is incomplete. There are roughly 250,000 clones in the sample; around 82% occur only once, and 0.87% lies in the top ten. Sequenced: peripheral blood. The origin of the receptors is a human donor with COVID-19, enrolled during active disease. The donor label of this sample is uncertain. Both conserved end residues are part of each CDR3. A D gene is named only where the DNA matches it firmly. The size field is filled for only some rows; it gives once, few, many or a size class.

TRBJ1-2	TRBV18	TRBD1	.	CASSPPWTGYYGYTF	TGTGCCAGCTCACCACCGTGGACAGGGTACTATGGCTACACCTTC
TRBJ2-7	TRBV7-3	TRBD1	few	CASSPTGGVSYEQYF	TGTGCCAGCAGCCCGACAGGGGGCGTCTCATACGAGCAGTACTTC
TRBJ2-1	TRBV7-9	TRBD2	.	CASSLPYRLAGVKNEQFF	TGTGCCAGCAGCTTACCGTACCGACTAGCGGGAGTTAAGAATGAGCAGTTCTTC
TRBJ2-1	TRBV12-3/TRBV12-4	.	few	CASSPLTLPGQFF	TGTGCCAGCAGTCCTCTGACTCTACCCGGGCAGTTCTTC
TRBJ2-5	TRBV7-6	TRBD2	many	CASSLVVNSGRETQYF	TGTGCCAGCAGCTTAGTAGTTAATAGCGGGAGAGAGACCCAGTACTTC
TRBJ1-4	TRBV19	.	.	CASNRAGGATNEKLFF	TGTGCCAGTAATCGTGCGGGGGGAGCAACTAATGAAAAACTGTTTTTT
TRBJ1-1	TRBV30	.	.	CAWSVGRENTEAFF	TGTGCCTGGAGTGTGGGCCGGGAGAACACTGAAGCTTTCTTT
TRBJ2-7	TRBV19	TRBD2	.	CASSNWGTSGVYEQYF	TGTGCCAGTAGTAATTGGGGGACTAGCGGCGTCTACGAGCAGTACTTC
TRBJ2-2	TRBV9	TRBD1	.	CASSVAGTGRSVNTGELFF	TGTGCCAGCAGCGTAGCGGGGACAGGGCGGTCGGTGAACACCGGGGAGCTGTTTTTT
TRBJ1-3	TRBV2	TRBD1	.	CASSRTGAGNTIYF	TGTGCCAGCAGTCGGACAGGGGCTGGAAACACCATATATTTT
TRBJ1-6	TRBV7-2	TRBD1	.	CASSSTGSPLHF	TGTGCCAGCAGCTCGACAGGGTCACCCCTCCACTTT
TRBJ1-5	TRBV18	TRBD1	.	CASSPDRGSNQPQHF	TGTGCCAGCTCCCCAGACAGGGGCAGCAATCAGCCCCAGCATTTT
TRBJ1-1	TRBV11-2	.	many	CASSPGVFGGQVTEAFF	TGTGCCAGCAGCCCAGGGGTGTTCGGGGGGCAGGTTACTGAAGCTTTCTTT
TRBJ2-1	TRBV3-1/TRBV3-2	.	.	CASSQVNNEQFF	TGTGCCAGCAGCCAAGTAAACAATGAGCAGTTCTTC
TRBJ1-4	TRBV28	.	.	CASSSRARENEKLFF	TGTGCCAGCAGTTCCCGTGCGAGGGAAAATGAAAAACTGTTTTTT
TRBJ1-1	TRBV7-8	.	once	CASSLVFSGNTEAFF	TGTGCCAGCAGCTTAGTCTTTTCGGGTAACACTGAAGCTTTCTTT
TRBJ1-5	TRBV6-5	.	.	CASSYVRDQPQHF	TGTGCCAGCAGTTACGTGAGGGATCAGCCCCAGCATTTT
TRBJ1-1	TRBV29-1	.	.	CSVEVTGSTEAFF	TGCAGCGTTGAAGTGACAGGCAGCACTGAAGCTTTCTTT
TRBJ1-1	TRBV27	.	.	CASGPPQGTEAFF	TGTGCCAGCGGCCCCCCCCAGGGCACTGAAGCTTTCTTT
TRBJ1-2	TRBV3-1/TRBV3-2	TRBD1	.	CASSQEEGRGKNGYTF	TGTGCCAGCAGCCAAGAGGAGGGCAGGGGGAAGAATGGCTACACCTTC
TRBJ1-1	TRBV30	.	once	CAVHRDRTEAFF	TGTGCCGTACACCGAGACAGAACTGAAGCTTTCTTT
TRBJ1-6	TRBV9	.	.	CASSTVENSPLHF	TGTGCCAGCAGCACCGTCGAGAATTCACCCCTCCACTTT
TRBJ2-7	TRBV3-1/TRBV3-2	TRBD2	.	CASSQQLALAGGRAEQYF	TGTGCCAGCAGCCAACAGCTGGCATTAGCGGGAGGGCGCGCGGAGCAGTACTTC
TRBJ1-5	TRBV18	.	once	CASSLMRGGGNQPQHF	TGTGCCAGCTCCCTCATGAGAGGGGGGGGCAATCAGCCCCAGCATTTT
TRBJ1-1	TRBV11-2	TRBD1	.	CASSLRAGGNEAFF	TGTGCCAGCAGCTTAAGGGCAGGGGGGAATGAAGCTTTCTTT
TRBJ1-6	TRBV6-1	TRBD1	.	CASSEWGQWEELPHF	TGTGCCAGCAGTGAATGGGGACAGTGGGAAGAACTCCCCCACTTT
TRBJ2-1	TRBV2	.	.	CASSEARGFREQFF	TGTGCCAGCAGTGAAGCTAGGGGGTTCCGGGAGCAGTTCTTC
TRBJ2-1	TRBV3-1/TRBV3-2	.	.	CASSQDSSGPLREQFF	TGTGCCAGCAGCCAAGATTCGAGCGGACCCCTTAGAGAGCAGTTCTTC
TRBJ2-2	TRBV6-5	TRBD2	.	CASSRGEDTGELFF	TGTGCCAGCAGCCGGGGGGAAGACACCGGGGAGCTGTTTTTT
TRBJ2-7	TRBV6-5	.	.	CASSYSRLGYEQYF	TGTGCCAGCAGTTACTCGAGACTAGGCTACGAGCAGTACTTC
TRBJ1-1	TRBV30	.	.	CAWSVRRGAFF	TGTGCCTGGAGTGTACGCAGGGGTGCTTTCTTT
TRBJ1-5	TRBV7-8	.	.	CASSPAGEPQHF	TGTGCCAGCAGCCCGGCGGGGGAGCCCCAGCATTTT
TRBJ1-4	TRBV28	.	.	CASSTHRPGDEKLFF	TGTGCCAGCAGTACCCACCGTCCAGGGGATGAAAAACTGTTTTTT
TRBJ1-2	TRBV24-1	.	once	CATRRAEPWGYTF	TGTGCCACTCGGCGGGCAGAGCCTTGGGGCTACACCTTC
TRBJ2-7	TRBV3-1/TRBV3-2	TRBD1	.	CASSQWTGGPYEQYF	TGTGCCAGCAGCCAATGGACAGGGGGACCCTACGAGCAGTACTTC
TRBJ1-2	TRBV18	TRBD1	.	CASSPGDSLNYGYTF	TGTGCCAGCTCACCGGGGGACAGCCTTAACTATGGCTACACCTTC
TRBJ2-7	TRBV14	.	.	CASRGGTYEQYF	TGTGCCAGCAGGGGGGGAACCTACGAGCAGTACTTC
TRBJ2-1	TRBV28	TRBD2	.	CASSLWGLAGGEQFF	TGTGCCAGCAGTTTATGGGGACTAGCGGGAGGTGAGCAGTTCTTC
TRBJ2-3	TRBV11-1	TRBD2	.	CASSPTLAANTDTQYF	TGTGCCAGCAGCCCCACACTAGCGGCGAACACAGATACGCAGTATTTT
TRBJ1-1	TRBV18	.	.	CASSMSAFSIPGGMNTEAFF	TGTGCCAGCTCAATGTCCGCATTCAGTATCCCGGGGGGCATGAACACTGAAGCTTTCTTT